The rows below give T cell receptor beta chains drawn from one sample of a study of blood T cell repertoires in COVID-19. The table came from immunoSEQ multiplex PCR; TCRdb's copy has only in-frame clones and leaves some out. The sample lists around 440,000 clones, approximately 88% occurring once. What was sequenced was peripheral blood. Every receptor here comes from a woman aged 45 to 65 with COVID-19, enrolled during active disease. The CDR3 runs from the conserved cysteine through the conserved F or W. Each record gives: clone size, D gene, V gene, J gene, CDR3 DNA, CDR3 protein. The D gene is left open where the match is weak. The size entry is marked missing in some rows and otherwise reads once, few, many or a size class.

NA	TRBD1	TRBV30	TRBJ1-1	TGTGCCTGGAGTCCAGGGGGCGGCACTGAAGCTTTCTTT	CAWSPGGGTEAFF
NA	NA	TRBV7-9	TRBJ1-3	TGTGCCAGCAGCTTAGCCCGGGATATCTATTTT	CASSLARDIYF
NA	NA	TRBV29-1	TRBJ1-1	TGCAGCGTTGGACAGGCCCCAAGAGGCACTGAAGCTTTCTTT	CSVGQAPRGTEAFF
NA	NA	TRBV6-1	TRBJ1-5	TGTGCCAGCAGTGAACAACCAGGGGTCATCAATCAGCCCCAGCATTTT	CASSEQPGVINQPQHF
NA	NA	TRBV6-5	TRBJ1-2	TGTGCCAGCAGTAAACCGGACAGACCCGATTCGTACACCTTC	CASSKPDRPDSYTF
NA	TRBD1	TRBV9	TRBJ1-1	TGTGCCAGCAGCGAGGGACAGGGAGGCACTGAAGCTTTCTTT	CASSEGQGGTEAFF
NA	NA	TRBV3-1/TRBV3-2	TRBJ1-2	TGTGCCAGCAGCCAACAGGGGCTGGGCTACACCTTC	CASSQQGLGYTF
NA	TRBD1	TRBV27	TRBJ2-5	TGTGCCAGCAGTGGGACAGCTATTCAAGAGACCCAGTACTTC	CASSGTAIQETQYF
NA	TRBD1	TRBV3-1/TRBV3-2	TRBJ2-2	TGTGCCAGCAGCCGACTATGGGGACAGGGGGCAATCGGGGAGCTGTTTTTT	CASSRLWGQGAIGELFF
NA	TRBD1	TRBV19	TRBJ1-1	TGTGCCAGTTACGACACAGGGGAGGACACTGAAGCTTTCTTT	CASYDTGEDTEAFF
NA	NA	TRBV3-1/TRBV3-2	TRBJ1-6	TGTGCCAGCAGCCAAGATCGAACCGGGAAGAGCCACTTT	CASSQDRTGKSHF
NA	TRBD2	TRBV3-1/TRBV3-2	TRBJ2-3	TGTGCCAGCGCCGGGACTAGCGAGGTAGATACGCAGTATTTT	CASAGTSEVDTQYF
once	TRBD1	TRBV18	TRBJ1-3	TGTGCCAGCTCCTTACAGGGGCCTACCGCCTCTGGAAACACCATATATTTT	CASSLQGPTASGNTIYF
NA	NA	TRBV6-6	TRBJ1-5	TGTGCCAGCAAAGGGGCGGATCAGCCCCAGCATTTT	CASKGADQPQHF
NA	NA	TRBV11-2	TRBJ1-5	TGTGCCAGCAGCTTCCGGGACTCCAATCAGCCCCAGCATTTT	CASSFRDSNQPQHF
NA	NA	TRBV19	TRBJ1-1	TGTGCCAGTAGCAGGGGCCAGAACACTGAAGCTTTCTTT	CASSRGQNTEAFF
NA	NA	TRBV9	TRBJ2-2	TGTGCCAGCAGCGTGAGCGTCGTCACCGGGGAGCTGTTTTTT	CASSVSVVTGELFF
once	NA	TRBV6-5	TRBJ2-7	TGTGCCAGCAGCTCAAGGGAGGCTCTCGAGCAGTACTTC	CASSSREALEQYF
NA	TRBD2	TRBV4-1	TRBJ2-5	TGCGCCAGCAGCCAAGATTATGGTAGCGGGGGGGAAGAGACCCAGTACTTC	CASSQDYGSGGEETQYF
NA	NA	TRBV6-2/TRBV6-3	TRBJ2-2	TGTGCCAGCAGTTACACTGAGAACGGGGAGCTGTTTTTT	CASSYTENGELFF
once	NA	TRBV2	TRBJ1-5	TGTGCCAGCAAGAAGGACTTATTGGATCAGCCCCAGCATTTT	CASKKDLLDQPQHF